These T cell receptor beta chains were read from a single sample in a study of shared clonotypes between healthy human individuals. Here immunoSEQ multiplex PCR was the method, and the copy in TCRdb shows in-frame clones only, minus some. The table has about half a million clones, 75% to 85% seen once. The source material was PBMCs. These receptors all come from a woman aged 40 to 50 in good health. Some clones in this sample may be carry-over from other donors' samples. Both conserved end residues are part of each CDR3. D genes are given only for firm matches. Clone size is shown for a subset of rows, as once, few, many or a class of expanded clone.

CDR3 protein,CDR3 DNA,D gene,V gene,clone size,J gene,CDR3 length
CASSLGGGSFGEQYF,TGTGCCAGCAGCTTAGGCGGGGGATCGTTCGGCGAGCAGTACTTC,TRBD2,TRBV11-1,NA,TRBJ2-7,15
CAISDMGSSYNEQFF,TGTGCCATCAGTGATATGGGGAGCTCCTACAATGAGCAGTTCTTC,NA,TRBV10-3,NA,TRBJ2-1,15
CASSLVALSGNTIYF,TGTGCCAGCAGTTTGGTAGCCCTCTCTGGAAACACCATATATTTT,NA,TRBV28,NA,TRBJ1-3,15
CASSQAIAAQETQYF,TGTGCCAGCAGCCAAGCCATAGCGGCTCAAGAGACCCAGTACTTC,NA,TRBV14,NA,TRBJ2-5,15
CASSYRAPPAYEQYF,TGTGCCAGCAGTTACAGGGCGCCTCCAGCCTACGAGCAGTACTTC,NA,TRBV6-5,NA,TRBJ2-7,15
CASSQDWLAGSYNEQFF,TGCGCCAGCAGCCAAGATTGGTTGGCAGGCTCCTACAATGAGCAGTTCTTC,NA,TRBV4-3,NA,TRBJ2-1,17
CASRSGTVREKLFF,TGTGCCAGCAGGTCCGGGACTGTGCGGGAAAAACTGTTTTTT,NA,TRBV6-5,many,TRBJ1-4,14
CASSQQSGSYEQYF,TGTGCCAGCAGCCAGCAGAGCGGTTCCTACGAGCAGTACTTC,NA,TRBV14,NA,TRBJ2-7,14
CASSLRSTSGRGETQYF,TGTGCCAGCTCACTCCGCTCGACTAGCGGGAGAGGAGAGACCCAGTACTTC,TRBD2,TRBV18,NA,TRBJ2-5,17
CASSADLYQETQYF,TGTGCCAGCAGCGCGGACCTGTACCAAGAGACCCAGTACTTC,NA,TRBV7-6,NA,TRBJ2-5,14
CSVERDTEAFF,TGCAGCGTTGAAAGGGACACTGAAGCTTTCTTT,NA,TRBV29-1,few,TRBJ1-1,11
CASSLAWLADTQYF,TGTGCCAGCAGCTTAGCATGGCTAGCAGATACGCAGTATTTT,NA,TRBV7-2,NA,TRBJ2-3,14
CASSPTSSSTDTQYF,TGTGCCAGCTCACCGACTAGTTCAAGCACAGATACGCAGTATTTT,NA,TRBV18,NA,TRBJ2-3,15
CAWGGGQGRTEAFF,TGTGCCTGGGGCGGGGGACAGGGGCGGACTGAAGCTTTCTTT,TRBD1,TRBV30,NA,TRBJ1-1,14
CATSWTDSNSPLHF,TGTGCCACCTCCTGGACGGACTCTAATTCACCCCTCCACTTT,NA,TRBV10-3,NA,TRBJ1-6,14
CASSLGTGSGGTQYF,TGTGCCAGCAGCTTAGGTACAGGGTCCGGGGGGACCCAGTACTTC,NA,TRBV7-2,NA,TRBJ2-5,15
CASSHLRESGELFF,TGTGCCAGCAGCCATCTGCGAGAGTCCGGGGAGCTGTTTTTT,NA,TRBV5-4,NA,TRBJ2-2,14
CASTQEREKQYF,TGTGCCAGCACCCAAGAGAGGGAGAAGCAGTACTTC,NA,TRBV2,NA,TRBJ2-7,12
CASSLSRGSSYEQYF,TGTGCCAGCAGCTTAAGCCGGGGTAGTAGCTACGAGCAGTACTTC,NA,TRBV7-3,NA,TRBJ2-7,15
CASSIQGVGSGNTIYF,TGCGCCAGCAGCATCCAGGGGGTTGGATCTGGAAACACCATATATTTT,TRBD1,TRBV5-1,NA,TRBJ1-3,16
CASSSGVGTGELFF,TGTGCCAGCAGTTCGGGGGTGGGCACCGGGGAGCTGTTTTTT,NA,TRBV6-5,NA,TRBJ2-2,14
CASSVEGRGSYNEQFF,TGTGCCAGCAGTGTTGAGGGGAGGGGCTCCTACAATGAGCAGTTCTTC,TRBD2,TRBV2,once,TRBJ2-1,16
CASSIGGQGYSNQPQHF,TGTGCCAGTAGTATAGGCGGACAGGGTTATAGCAATCAGCCCCAGCATTTT,TRBD1,TRBV19,once,TRBJ1-5,17
CASSVGDHYTGELFF,TGTGCCAGCAGCGTAGGGGATCACTACACCGGGGAGCTGTTTTTT,NA,TRBV9,NA,TRBJ2-2,15
CASSRGLAGQSTDTQYF,TGTGCCAGCTCTCGGGGACTAGCGGGACAAAGCACAGATACGCAGTATTTT,TRBD2,TRBV18,NA,TRBJ2-3,17
CASSRSGELFF,TGTGCCAGCAGCCGGAGCGGGGAGCTGTTTTTT,NA,TRBV6-5,NA,TRBJ2-2,11
CASTQRSQETQYF,TGTGCCAGCACACAGCGATCCCAAGAGACCCAGTACTTC,NA,TRBV6-6,NA,TRBJ2-5,13
CASSYRYEQYF,TGTGCCAGCAGTTACAGGTACGAGCAGTACTTC,NA,TRBV6-6,few,TRBJ2-7,11
CASSPGGTSGRSSYNEQFF,TGCGCCAGCAGCCCAGGAGGGACTAGCGGGAGGAGCTCCTACAATGAGCAGTTCTTC,TRBD2,TRBV5-1,few,TRBJ2-1,19
CASPRTSVTSTDTQYF,TGTGCCAGCCCCAGGACTAGCGTAACAAGCACAGATACGCAGTATTTT,TRBD2,TRBV11-2,NA,TRBJ2-3,16
CASSLEGTGYGYTF,TGTGCCAGCAGCTTAGAGGGGACAGGGTATGGCTACACCTTC,TRBD1,TRBV7-2,NA,TRBJ1-2,14
CASSASSGRALYEQYF,TGCGCCAGCAGCGCTTCAAGCGGGAGGGCCCTCTACGAGCAGTACTTC,TRBD2,TRBV5-1,NA,TRBJ2-7,16
CASSQSVRAMNTEAFF,TGTGCCAGCAGCCAATCTGTGAGGGCCATGAACACTGAAGCTTTCTTT,NA,TRBV14,NA,TRBJ1-1,16
CASSFGGLSNEKLFF,TGTGCCAGCAGTTTTGGAGGTCTGTCAAATGAAAAACTGTTTTTT,NA,TRBV27,NA,TRBJ1-4,15
CASSLGQGARRSYGYTF,TGTGCCAGCAGTCTAGGACAGGGGGCCCGCCGGAGCTATGGCTACACCTTC,TRBD1,TRBV28,NA,TRBJ1-2,17
CAISEGRGGNTEAFF,TGTGCCATCAGTGAGGGAAGGGGTGGGAACACTGAAGCTTTCTTT,NA,TRBV6-6,NA,TRBJ1-1,15
CASNAAGTDTQYF,TGTGCCAGCAACGCAGCGGGAACAGATACGCAGTATTTT,TRBD2,TRBV9,NA,TRBJ2-3,13
CASSQGVSQGRRNTEAFF,TGCGCCAGCAGCCAAGGGGTCTCGCAGGGGAGGAGGAACACTGAAGCTTTCTTT,NA,TRBV4-1,NA,TRBJ1-1,18
CASSTQGFTDTQYF,TGTGCCAGCAGCACTCAGGGGTTCACAGATACGCAGTATTTT,NA,TRBV21-1,NA,TRBJ2-3,14
CASSFASGLSNQPQHF,TGTGCCAGCAGTTTCGCTAGCGGCCTTAGCAATCAGCCCCAGCATTTT,NA,TRBV27,NA,TRBJ1-5,16
CASSPGTEAGELFF,TGTGCCAGCAGCCCCGGGACCGAGGCCGGGGAGCTGTTTTTT,NA,TRBV13,NA,TRBJ2-2,14
CAWSKTGAAEQYF,TGTGCCTGGAGTAAAACAGGGGCGGCCGAGCAGTACTTC,TRBD1,TRBV30,NA,TRBJ2-7,13
CASSQYGLAALNTGELFF,TGCGCCAGCAGCCAATACGGACTAGCGGCACTGAACACCGGGGAGCTGTTTTTT,TRBD2,TRBV4-3,once,TRBJ2-2,18
CASSDRWEGVIQYF,TGTGCCAGCAGTGATCGGTGGGAAGGGGTCATTCAGTACTTC,NA,TRBV2,once,TRBJ2-4,14
CASRSTGRGGYGYTF,TGTGCCAGCAGATCTACAGGGAGGGGGGGCTATGGCTACACCTTC,NA,TRBV28,NA,TRBJ1-2,15
CASSLTSPPPPLFF,TGTGCCAGCAGCTTAACTTCCCCTCCCCCGCCTTTGTTCTTC,NA,TRBV7-9,NA,TRBJ2-1,14
CASSLNAPSSSYNEQFF,TGTGCCAGCAGCTTAAATGCGCCCTCGAGCTCCTACAATGAGCAGTTCTTC,NA,TRBV7-3,NA,TRBJ2-1,17
CASSLGPNPSEQYF,TGTGCCAGCAGTTTGGGACCGAACCCCTCGGAGCAGTACTTC,NA,TRBV28,NA,TRBJ2-7,14
CASSFPQGRDWAGELFF,TGTGCCAGCAGTTTCCCACAGGGGAGAGATTGGGCCGGGGAGCTGTTTTTT,TRBD1,TRBV28,NA,TRBJ2-2,17
CASSASGPYNEQFF,TGTGCCAGCAGCGCATCGGGACCCTACAATGAGCAGTTCTTC,NA,TRBV7-3,NA,TRBJ2-1,14
CASSLGTGVYKTIQYF,TGTGCCAGCAGTCTTGGGACAGGGGTGTATAAAACCATTCAGTACTTC,TRBD1,TRBV28,NA,TRBJ2-4,16
CSLSRDGYTF,TGCAGCTTGTCGAGGGATGGCTACACCTTC,NA,TRBV29-1,NA,TRBJ1-2,10